This TCR beta chain was retrieved from a study of blood T cell repertoires in COVID-19. Overall study context: Samples taken during acute and convalescent COVID-19 were collected in the United States, Italy and Spain. T cells, B-cell-depleted T cells, or PBMCs provided the cDNA or gDNA that served as material.

Authors' data handling: Estimation of nucleated cell counts was performed using reference gene primer amplification. Using immunoSEQ multiplex PCR, the repertoire was profiled, and TCRdb retains in-frame clones only, with some absent. V and J calls plus clone size are reproduced from that table; the DNA served to infer D and trimming. The repertoire has about 160,000 clones, 82% of them found once; the top ten carry 20% to 25%. The germline CDR1 and CDR2 sequences are SGHTS and YDEGEE. V lost 1 base, J lost 2 bases, and 2 bases stayed unmatched. CDR3 size: 15 residues. The TCR sequence derives from a woman older than 75 with acute or convalescent COVID-19. Material for sequencing was peripheral blood. The chain recombines TRBV5-8 with TRBJ2-1, with 8 nucleotides matching TRBD1. DNA for the CDR3: TGTGCCAGCAGCTTGTACAGGGGGACCTACAATGAGCAGTTCTTC. Encoded protein: CASSLYRGTYNEQFF. Complete variable domain (other parts from reference TRBV5-8 and TRBJ2-1): EAGVTQSPTHLIKTRGQQATLRCSPISGHTSVYWYQQALGLGLQFLLWYDEGEERNRGNFPPRFSGRQFPNYSSELNVNALELEDSALYLCASSLYRGTYNEQFFGPGTRLTVL.